This entry describes one T cell receptor (beta chain). The antigen is not known. The CDR3 has 14 amino acids. CDR1 is MNHEY and CDR2 is SVGAGI in the germline V gene. V lost 1 base to trimming and J lost 4 bases, with 11 bases between them. This specimen comes from a study of Tregs in tolerant kidney transplant recipients. The table came from immunoSEQ multiplex PCR; TCRdb's copy has only in-frame clones and leaves some out. The sample has some 240,000 clones, around 82% seen once. Study results and caveats: The most relevant donor-specific Treg TCRbeta repertoire apparently came from expansion with activated donor B cells.

The sequence came from a human donor in good health. The material sequenced was CD4+ T cells from blood. The V call is TRBV6-5, the J call TRBJ2-7; D not certain. The CDR3 protein is CASSYLGGVYEQYF. As DNA, the CDR3 is TGTGCCAGCAGTTACTTGGGTGGAGTTTACGAGCAGTACTTC.